Sequencing of this TCR beta chain was carried out in a study of OX40 agonist ivuxolimab in advanced cancers. Study-level information: Eligibility admitted prior anti-PD-1, anti-PD-L1 or anti-CTLA-4 therapy; around 38% had some.

V was pared by 2 bases and J by 6 bases, with 7 bases of the junction left unmatched. From germline, CDR1 is SGHRS and CDR2 YFSETQ. The CDR3 runs to 15 residues. Data came from immunoSEQ multiplex PCR; TCRdb stores just in-frame clones and leaves some out. The repertoire holds some 80,000 clones, with roughly 85% as singletons. The rearrangement links TRBV5-1 to TRBJ1-4; 7 bases agree with TRBD1. Sequenced material: CD4+ or CD8+ T cells sorted from blood, taken in a trial of the OX40 agonist ivuxolimab. This receptor was obtained from an adult with an advanced solid tumor such as melanoma, head and neck, liver or kidney cancer. CDR3 sequence: CASSFRPGTDEKLFF. Written as DNA, the CDR3 is TGCGCCAGCAGCTTTCGCCCCGGGACAGATGAAAAACTGTTTTTT.